This T cell receptor beta chain was sequenced for a study of blood T cells in healthy people across ages. For this clonotype: Antigen unknown.

Study observations and caveats: Per million T cells, the diversity of TCR beta decreased roughly linearly as age advanced. Donor CMV status was unknown, possibly confounding expanded clonotype changes.

Next came a second PCR, run for about 7 to 11 cycles, which used a sample-barcoded 5' primer along with a J-beta primer mix. TCRdb reprocessed the 5' RACE reads with MiXCR, giving one entry per CDR3 protein. Among 760,000 or so distinct CDR3 sequences, about 25% were seen once, and the ten largest hold 8% to 10%. The germline V and J ends were trimmed by 3 bases and 1 base, with 6 bases remaining between them. CDR1 SNHLY and CDR2 FYNNEI come from the germline V gene. This CDR3 is 13 amino acids long. These data were likewise used in another study, on T cells of mothers and their children. That source notes: The whole RNA yield was converted to cDNA, approximately 1.6 ug per 15 ul. Second-PCR amplification with M1S added sample barcodes and 2-4 random nucleotides.

Sequenced input: blood. The genes are TRBV2 and TRBJ1-1; D call uncertain. This receptor was taken from a boy younger than 18 in good health. CDR3 region: CASSEDSNTEAFF. CDR3 bases: TGTGCCAGCAGTGAGGATTCGAACACTGAAGCTTTCTTT. The entire variable domain, with the rest obtained from reference TRBV2 and TRBJ1-1, is as follows: EPEVTQTPSHQVTQMGQEVILRCVPISNHLYFYWYRQILGQKVEFLVSFYNNEISEKSEIFDDQFSVERPDGSNFTLKIRSTKLEDSAMYFCASSEDSNTEAFFGQGTRLTVV.